One sample yielded the 22 T cell receptor beta chains listed below, sequenced in a study of cytotoxic CD8 clonotypes in ibrutinib-treated CLL. The assay was immunoSEQ multiplex PCR, and TCRdb's table has in-frame clones only and misses some. The table has roughly 50,000 clones, about three fifths seen once; the top ten hold around 30%. Here the sequenced sample was PBMCs, taken after 24 months of ibrutinib treatment. These receptor sequences come from a human donor with chronic lymphocytic leukemia.

This clone was seen a single time. The J gene is TRBJ2-2, the V gene TRBV5-4; tentative D call: TRBD2 (5 bases). The CDR3 consists of 14 residues. V lost 3 bases, J lost 4 bases, and 10 bases lay in between. Per germline, CDR1 SGHNT and CDR2 YYREEE (reference sequence). CDR3 sequence (DNA): TGTGCCAGCAGCTACGGGATGGGCACCGGGGAGCTGTTTTTT. It encodes CASSYGMGTGELFF.

V is TRBV29-1 and J is TRBJ2-4; D is possibly TRBD1 (5 bases). CDR1 is SQVTM, CDR2 ANQGSEA, per germline. This CDR3 contains 14 residues. V was shortened by 2 bases and J by 1 base, with 9 bases between the two germline ends. CDR3 sequence reads: CSVERPGAKNIQYF. Here the CDR3 DNA reads TGCAGCGTTGAACGTCCAGGGGCCAAAAACATTCAGTACTTC.

The J gene is TRBJ1-1, the V gene TRBV7-9; weak D call: TRBD1 (6 bases). CDR1 and CDR2 (germline): SEHNR, FQNEAQ (reference sequence). The V gene lost 8 bases and the J gene lost 1 base, with 17 bases spanning the gap. The CDR3 has 15 residues. In DNA, the CDR3 is TGTGCCAGCCGTCCGTTCACACAGGGGAACACTGAAGCTTTCTTT. Translation gives CASRPFTQGNTEAFF.

The V call is TRBV5-4, the J call TRBJ1-2; D is perhaps TRBD1 (6 bases). The V end lost 3 bases, the J end lost 3 bases, and 15 bases lay between the germline ends. The CDR3 totals 15 residues. Germline V CDR1 and CDR2: SGHNT, YYREEE (reference sequence). The CDR3 region has the DNA TGTGCCAGCAGCTCGCCGGGAAGGGGGGACTATGGCTACACCTTC. Translated, it gives CASSSPGRGDYGYTF.

This sequence joins TRBV29-1 and TRBJ1-1, with 8 positions matching TRBD1. Per the germline V gene, CDR1 is SQVTM and CDR2 is ANQGSEA. The ends lost 7 bases at V and 1 base at J; junction bases unmatched: 8. The CDR3 length is 14 residues. In DNA form, the CDR3 reads TGCAGCGGCCTACTCGGACAGGGGAACACTGAAGCTTTCTTT. Translation gives CSGLLGQGNTEAFF. Full variable domain (missing parts from reference TRBV29-1 and TRBJ1-1): SAVISQKPSRDICQRGTSLTIQCQVDSQVTMMFWYRQQPGQSLTLIATANQGSEATYESGFVIDKFPISRPNLTFSTLTVSNMSPEDSSIYLCSGLLGQGNTEAFFGQGTRLTVV.

The V gene is TRBV6-5, the J gene TRBJ1-6; D remains unclear. With 7 bases removed from V and 9 bases from J, the gap between germline ends came to 10 bases. This CDR3 is 12 amino acids long. From germline, CDR1 is MNHEY and CDR2 SVGAGI. CDR3 sequence: CASKNAGSPLHF. In DNA form, the CDR3 reads TGTGCCAGCAAAAACGCCGGTTCACCCCTCCACTTT.

The chain is built from TRBV5-5 and TRBJ1-5; D gene uncertain. The CDR3 spans 15 residues. The germline CDR1 and CDR2 sequences are SGHKS and YYEKEE (reference sequence). Trimming pared 0 bases from V and 5 bases from J, leaving 12 bases between. The CDR3 region has the DNA TGTGCCAGCAGCTTGGCCCCTACAGAAGATCAGCCCCAGCATTTT. Protein: CASSLAPTEDQPQHF. The variable domain in full, with the rest retrieved from reference TRBV5-5 and TRBJ1-5, is DAGVTQSPTHLIKTRGQQVTLRCSPISGHKSVSWYQQVLGQGPQFIFQYYEKEERGRGNFPDRFSARQFPNYSSELNVNALLLGDSALYLCASSLAPTEDQPQHFGDGTRLSIL.

This clone was counted between two and nine times. This chain uses TRBV27 with TRBJ2-1, with TRBD2 matching 14 bases. CDR1 is MNHEY and CDR2 is SMNVEV in the germline V gene (reference sequence). The ends lost 5 bases at V and 6 bases at J; junction bases unmatched: 6. The CDR3 consists of 16 residues. As DNA, the CDR3 is TGTGCCAGCAGTCTGCTGACTAGCGGGAGGGTCAATGAGCAGTTCTTC. Protein sequence: CASSLLTSGRVNEQFF.

The gene calls are TRBV7-6 and TRBJ2-3, with D hard to call. The V end was cut by 1 base, the J end by 9 bases, with 11 bases between. The CDR3 totals 13 residues. The V gene's germline CDR1 is SGHVS and CDR2 FNYEAQ. The CDR3: CASSLGSFATQYF. In DNA form, the CDR3 reads TGTGCCAGCAGCTTAGGTAGTTTCGCGACGCAGTATTTT.

The chain uses TRBV5-6 and TRBJ1-5; D ambiguous. The CDR3 covers 14 residues. Trimming stripped 4 bases from V and 5 bases from J, with 13 bases between. The germline V gene has CDR1 SGHDT and CDR2 YYEEEE. CDR3 bases: TGTGCCAGCAGCCAAGCCGGGGTAGATCAGCCCCAGCATTTT. Protein: CASSQAGVDQPQHF.

This chain links TRBV29-1 with TRBJ2-1; a possible D gene is TRBD2 (5 bases). There are 15 residues in the CDR3. Germline CDR1 SQVTM, CDR2 ANQGSEA. Trimming took 7 bases from V and 6 from J, leaving 22 bases between them. CDR3 DNA: TGCAGCGCCCGGGGTCGATCGTTCGGCGGCAATGAGCAGTTCTTC. Protein: CSARGRSFGGNEQFF.

This chain uses TRBV5-1 with TRBJ1-3; D is unclear. Per the germline V gene, CDR1 is SGHRS and CDR2 is YFSETQ. The CDR3 sequence is 14 residues long. V lost 1 base to trimming and J lost 0 bases, with 5 bases between them. CDR3 DNA sequence: TGCGCCAGCAGCTTGTTGGCCTCTGGAAACACCATATATTTT. Amino acids: CASSLLASGNTIYF.

This clone turned up a few times. The genes are TRBV19 and TRBJ1-3, with 7 bases matching TRBD1. The V and J ends lost 7 bases and 0 bases, in that order; junction bases with no gene match: 9. Germline V CDR1 and CDR2: LNHDA, SQIVND (reference sequence). The CDR3 has 16 amino acids. The DNA of the CDR3 is TGTGCCAGTACCCTAGGGGACAGATCCTCTGGAAACACCATATATTTT. It yields the protein CASTLGDRSSGNTIYF. The complete variable domain, with remaining parts taken from reference TRBV19 and TRBJ1-3, reads DGGITQSPKYLFRKEGQNVTLSCEQNLNHDAMYWYRQDPGQGLRLIYYSQIVNDFQKGDIAEGYSVSREKKESFPLTVTSAQKNPTAFYLCASTLGDRSSGNTIYFGEGSWLTVV.

The chain links TRBV5-4 to TRBJ2-5; D gene unclear. Germline CDR1 is SGHNT and CDR2 is YYREEE (reference sequence). The CDR3 has 14 residues. V lost 0 bases and J lost 0, with 6 bases in between. CDR3 bases: TGTGCCAGCAGCTTGGGTCAGAACCAAGAGACCCAGTACTTC. Protein sequence: CASSLGQNQETQYF.

The CDR3 coding sequence is TGTGCCAGCAGTGGCTCCCAGGCGAAGTCAAATCAGCCCCAGCATTTT. Encoded protein: CASSGSQAKSNQPQHF. V and J are TRBV25-1 and TRBJ1-5; D remains unclear. V shed 4 bases and J shed 4 bases, with 17 bases lying between them. Germline V gene lookup returns CDR1 MGHDK and CDR2 SYGVNS. This CDR3 comprises 16 residues.

The chain links TRBV5-1 to TRBJ2-2, with D possibly being TRBD1 or TRBD2 (5 bases each). V gave up 0 bases and J gave up 4 bases, with 10 bases separating them. Germline CDR1 SGHRS, CDR2 YFSETQ. This CDR3 has 15 residues. The CDR3, as DNA: TGCGCCAGCAGCTTGGGGGGACGAGGCACCGGGGAGCTGTTTTTT. Translated, it gives CASSLGGRGTGELFF.

This rearrangement joins TRBV6-5 to TRBJ2-7, with 7 bases lining up with TRBD2. Losses at the gene ends were 0 bases for V and 2 bases for J; bases not matched to a gene: 4. The germline V gene has CDR1 MNHEY and CDR2 SVGAGI. This CDR3 has 15 amino acids. The CDR3, as DNA: TGTGCCAGCAGTTACTCTAGCGGGTGGGCCTACGAGCAGTACTTC. It codes for CASSYSSGWAYEQYF.

This chain links TRBV6-1 with TRBJ2-7; tentative D call: TRBD1 (6 bases). The V and J ends lost 4 bases and 0 bases respectively, with 13 bases between them. The CDR3 loop spans 15 amino acids. Germline values: CDR1 MNHNS, CDR2 SASEGT. The CDR3 is CASSAETGHSYEQYF. For the CDR3, the DNA is TGTGCCAGCAGTGCTGAGACAGGTCACTCCTACGAGCAGTACTTC.

The J gene is TRBJ2-5, the V gene TRBV5-8; D unclear. Germline CDR1 reads SGHTS; CDR2 reads YDEGEE. This CDR3 is built from 16 residues. The V end lost 6 bases, the J end lost 0 bases, and 18 bases lay between the germline ends. DNA for the CDR3: TGTGCCAGCACCCCCAGCCCAACTTGGTACCAAGAGACCCAGTACTTC. This translates into CASTPSPTWYQETQYF.

The chain couples TRBV19 to TRBJ2-7; D not resolved. From germline, CDR1 is LNHDA and CDR2 SQIVND (reference sequence). CDR3 length: 13 residues. The V end lost 6 bases, the J end lost 3 bases, and 12 bases lay between the germline ends. The CDR3 loop is CASSPSASYEQYF. Written as DNA, the CDR3 is TGTGCCAGTAGCCCGTCGGCTAGCTACGAGCAGTACTTC. The full variable domain, rest sourced from reference TRBV19 and TRBJ2-7, is DGGITQSPKYLFRKEGQNVTLSCEQNLNHDAMYWYRQDPGQGLRLIYYSQIVNDFQKGDIAEGYSVSREKKESFPLTVTSAQKNPTAFYLCASSPSASYEQYFGPGTRLTVT.

The rearrangement uses TRBV5-1 and TRBJ1-1; TRBD1 matches 8 bases. Germline CDR1 reads SGHRS; CDR2 reads YFSETQ. Trimming cost V 3 bases and J 3 bases; bases outside gene matches: 7. The CDR3 is made up of 15 amino acids. The CDR3 coding sequence is TGCGCCAGCAGCTCATGGACAGGGCGGGACACTGAAGCTTTCTTT. As protein: CASSSWTGRDTEAFF.

In its sample, this clone was seen many times. The junction departs from the called germline gene at one end, perhaps through a read error. The genes are TRBV10-3 and TRBJ1-3; D call uncertain. CDR3 size: 15 residues. Germline assignment: CDR1 ENHRY and CDR2 SYGVKD. CDR3 residues: CASSYARIAGNTIYF. The DNA for the CDR3 is TGTGCCAGCAGTTACGCTCGGATTGCAGGAAACACCATATATTTT.